This TCR beta chain comes out of a study of naive and memory T cell subsets. Ligated cDNA underwent four rounds of PCR with nested alpha and beta constant region primers and SP2. For blood and skin samples, reverse transcription used TCR alpha and beta constant primers. TCRdb itself ran the 5' RACE reads through MiXCR, one entry per CDR3 protein. Counted here are 55,000 to 65,000 distinct CDR3 sequences, 8% to 9% occurring once; the ten biggest clones make up roughly a fifth. A few counts support this clonotype. A UMI-containing oligonucleotide was joined by 3' ligation to the TCR cDNA template. Adult healthy volunteers gave 2.5 ml peripheral blood for whole-blood RNA. Input was about 1 to 1,100 ng of DNase-treated total RNA without cell sorting. V gave up 3 bases and J gave up 4 bases, with 11 bases separating them. Per the germline V gene, CDR1 is SGHDT and CDR2 is YYEEEE. The CDR3 loop spans 15 amino acids.

The source of this sequence is a female donor in good health. V and J are TRBV5-6 and TRBJ2-6; D might be TRBD2 (7 bases). This CDR3 is CASSWAGAGANVLTF. The CDR3 DNA follows: TGTGCCAGCAGCTGGGCGGGGGCCGGGGCCAACGTCCTGACTTTC.